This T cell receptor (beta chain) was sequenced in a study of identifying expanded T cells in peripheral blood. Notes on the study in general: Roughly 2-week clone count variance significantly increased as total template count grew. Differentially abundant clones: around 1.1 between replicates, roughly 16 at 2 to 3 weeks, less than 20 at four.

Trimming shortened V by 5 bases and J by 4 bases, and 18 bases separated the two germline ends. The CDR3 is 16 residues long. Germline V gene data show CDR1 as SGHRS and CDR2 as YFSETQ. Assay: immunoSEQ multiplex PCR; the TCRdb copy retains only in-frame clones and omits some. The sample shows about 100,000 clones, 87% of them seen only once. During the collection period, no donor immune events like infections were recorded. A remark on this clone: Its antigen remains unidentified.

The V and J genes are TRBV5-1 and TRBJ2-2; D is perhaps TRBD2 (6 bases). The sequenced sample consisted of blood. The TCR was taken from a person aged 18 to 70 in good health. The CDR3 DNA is TGCGCCAGCAGGTACCAGGCAGCGGGCGGCACCGGGGAGCTGTTTTTT. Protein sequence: CASRYQAAGGTGELFF.